The 28 T cell receptor beta chains presented below share a single source sample, sequenced in a study of CD8 T cells in ankylosing spondylitis. Notes on the study in general: For ankylosing spondylitis blood, a TCR beta motif of under ten highly homologous variants appeared characteristic.

TCRdb reanalysed the 5' RACE reads using MiXCR and keeps one entry per CDR3 protein. This sample yields under 850,000 distinct CDR3 sequences, of which under 20% are seen a single time; under 20% belongs to the top ten. These TCRs are of unknown antigen specificity. The sequenced sample consisted of blood, either unsorted or a sorted T cell fraction (not recorded which). The receptors were gathered from a male donor with ankylosing spondylitis.

The chain has TRBV5-1 and TRBJ2-7, with 11 bases that match TRBD2. Germline trimming cut 0 bases from V and 6 bases from J; bases unmatched to any gene: 5. The CDR3 sequence is 15 residues long. The germline CDR1 and CDR2 sequences are SGHRS and YFSETQ. The CDR3 sequence is CASSLVTSGASEQYF. CDR3 coding DNA: TGCGCCAGCAGCTTGGTGACTAGCGGGGCCTCCGAGCAGTACTTC.

This clonotype was seen at least ten times. V is TRBV12-3 or TRBV12-4 and J is TRBJ1-3; no firm D call. The CDR3 consists of 11 residues. V dropped 5 bases and J dropped 3 bases, with 2 bases sitting between them. The CDR3 DNA reads as TGTGCCAGCAGTGATGGAAACACCATATATTTT. Translation gives CASSDGNTIYF.

The CDR3 bases are TGCAGCGTACTACTCCCGGGAGTTCCCTACGAGCAGTACTTC. Translated, it gives CSVLLPGVPYEQYF. The chain joins TRBV29-1 to TRBJ2-7, with D perhaps TRBD2 (6 bases). Trimming took off 6 bases at V and 2 bases at J, with 17 bases between the two ends. The CDR3 loop spans 14 amino acids. CDR1 is SQVTM and CDR2 is ANQGSEA in the germline V gene.

This clonotype occurred a few times. CDR3 sequence (DNA): TGTGCCAGTACTAGCGGGCGGGGTCGGTCCCAGTACTTC. It yields the protein CASTSGRGRSQYF. J is TRBJ2-5 and V is TRBV6-1; 9 positions agree with TRBD2. The V gene's germline CDR1 is MNHNS and CDR2 SASEGT. Unmatched junction bases numbered 11, after V lost 9 bases and J lost 9 bases. The CDR3 is 13 amino acids.

This chain uses TRBV4-3 with TRBJ1-2; no reliable D call. Trimming pared 3 bases from V and 4 bases from J, leaving 18 bases between. From germline, CDR1 is LGHNA and CDR2 YSLEER. This CDR3 comprises 16 residues. The CDR3 sequence: CASSHREAGPGYGYTF. Here the CDR3 DNA reads TGCGCCAGCAGCCATCGAGAAGCCGGGCCGGGCTATGGCTACACCTTC.

The chain carries TRBV13 and TRBJ1-4; D may be TRBD1 (5 bases). This CDR3 has 12 amino acids. Trimming removed 4 bases at V and 6 bases at J, with 6 bases between. Germline V gene sequence: CDR1 PRHDT, CDR2 FYEKMQ (reference sequence). The CDR3 coding sequence is TGTGCCAGCAGCTCCAGGGATGAAAAACTGTTTTTT. Residues: CASSSRDEKLFF.

The CDR3 loop is CATRDNTEAFF. The CDR3 nucleotides read TGTGCCACCAGGGATAACACTGAAGCTTTCTTT. The chain uses TRBV24-1 and TRBJ1-1; D uncertain. The germline gives CDR1 KGHDR, CDR2 SFDVKD. V was trimmed by 7 bases and J by 2 bases, leaving 4 bases between them. This CDR3 is built from 11 residues.

Worth noting for this clonotype: Given a much more abundant clone one base away, this may be a read error. V gene TRBV7-9 combines with J gene TRBJ1-1, with 7 bases aligning to TRBD1. The germline V gene encodes CDR1 SEHNR and CDR2 FQNEAQ (reference sequence). This CDR3 contains 13 residues. V shed 7 bases and J 6 bases; nucleotides not matched to a gene: 8. The CDR3 is CASTPTGDSEAFF. Here the CDR3 DNA reads TGTGCCAGCACCCCTACAGGGGACTCTGAAGCTTTCTTT.

The chain combines TRBV5-1 with TRBJ1-2; tentative D call: TRBD1 (6 bases). Germline lookup yields CDR1 SGHRS and CDR2 YFSETQ. The ends were cut back, 1 base at V and 5 bases at J, with 18 bases in the middle. The length of the CDR3 is 16 residues. CDR3 nucleotide sequence: TGCGCCAGCAGCTTGCTCGGAACAGGGCTATTGTATGGCTACACCTTC. This codes for CASSLLGTGLLYGYTF.

The chain recombines TRBV20-1 with TRBJ2-5; no clear D. The CDR3 sequence is 12 residues long. Germline values: CDR1 DFQATT, CDR2 SNEGSKA (reference sequence). V was pared by 2 bases and J by 6 bases, with 10 bases between. The CDR3 sequence: CSARSGLQTQYF. CDR3 sequence (DNA): TGCAGTGCTAGATCCGGGCTTCAGACCCAGTACTTC.

This clonotype was observed at least ten times. This chain links TRBV5-1 with TRBJ1-5; weak D call: TRBD1 (5 bases). The germline V and J ends were trimmed by 3 bases and 1 base, with 5 bases remaining between them. From germline, CDR1 is SGHRS and CDR2 YFSETQ. The CDR3 is 13 residues long. CDR3 residues: CASSWDSNQPQHF. DNA of the CDR3: TGCGCCAGCAGCTGGGACAGCAATCAGCCCCAGCATTTT.

The chain couples TRBV4-1 to TRBJ2-1; D is uncertain. V was shortened by 1 base and J by 1 base, with 8 bases between the two germline ends. This CDR3 spans 15 amino acids. In germline, CDR1 is MGHRA, CDR2 YSYEKL. The CDR3 bases are TGCGCCAGCAGCCAAGTAACCGAGTCCTACAATGAGCAGTTCTTC. Translation: CASSQVTESYNEQFF.

The chain uses TRBV24-1 and TRBJ2-2, with 9 nucleotides matching TRBD2. CDR1 is KGHDR and CDR2 is SFDVKD in the germline V gene. The J segment lost 3 bases and the V segment lost 9 bases, leaving 4 bases of the junction unmatched. The CDR3 sequence is 14 residues long. CDR3 nucleotides: TGTGCCACCTCTTTAGCGGGAGACACCGGGGAGCTGTTTTTT. Translated: CATSLAGDTGELFF.

CDR3 sequence (DNA): TGTGCCAGCAGCCTCGAACCCGGACGGGTGAACACTGAAGCTTTCTTT. Translating it yields CASSLEPGRVNTEAFF. The chain carries TRBV4-2 and TRBJ1-1; no clear D gene. Trimming took off 4 bases at V and 0 bases at J, with 15 bases between the two ends. The length of the CDR3 is 16 residues. The germline V gene has CDR1 LGHNA and CDR2 YNFKEQ.

This clonotype came up a few times. The rearrangement links TRBV29-1 to TRBJ2-7; TRBD2 matches 14 bases. CDR3 length: 14 residues. The ends lost 6 bases at V and 3 bases at J; junction bases unmatched: 4. Germline CDR1 SQVTM, CDR2 ANQGSEA. CDR3 amino acids: CSVLGLAGDYEQYF. Here the CDR3 DNA reads TGCAGCGTCTTGGGACTAGCGGGAGACTACGAGCAGTACTTC.

This clonotype was recorded a few times. The chain has TRBV2 and TRBJ1-2; D is ambiguous. With 0 bases removed from V and 7 bases from J, the gap between germline ends came to 9 bases. The CDR3 extends over 13 amino acids. The germline V gene has CDR1 SNHLY and CDR2 FYNNEI. CDR3 bases: TGTGCCAGCAGTGAAGCCGAGAGTCTTGGCTACACCTTC. Encoded protein: CASSEAESLGYTF.

Here the CDR3 DNA reads TGTGCCAGCAGTTACCGAAGTCCCCAGGGGATGGCCGAGCAGTACTTC. Translation: CASSYRSPQGMAEQYF. The genes are TRBV6-2 or TRBV6-3 and TRBJ2-7; D perhaps matches TRBD1 (6 bases). This CDR3 is built from 16 residues. Germline CDR1 and CDR2: MNHEY and SVGEGT. V was pared by 2 bases and J by 6 bases, with 20 bases between.

The chain links TRBV28 to TRBJ1-5; perhaps TRBD1 as D (6 bases). Trimming shortened V by 8 bases and J by 7 bases, and 15 bases separated the two germline ends. The CDR3 covers 13 residues. Germline CDR1 is MDHEN and CDR2 is SYDVKM. CDR3 in DNA: TGTGCCAGCGAGGCGGGGGGGCGGCAGCCCCAGCATTTT. It is translated as CASEAGGRQPQHF. Looking up the rest from reference TRBV28 and TRBJ1-5 gives the full variable domain: DVKVTQSSRYLVKRTGEKVFLECVQDMDHENMFWYRQDPGLGLRLIYFSYDVKMKEKGDIPEGYSVSREKKERFSLILESASTNQTSMYLCASEAGGRQPQHFGDGTRLSIL.

This clonotype was found a few times. The genes are TRBV5-1 and TRBJ1-1; perhaps TRBD1 as D (5 bases). V was cut by 0 bases and J by 5 bases, with 14 bases left in between. CDR1 and CDR2 (germline): SGHRS, YFSETQ. The length of the CDR3 is 15 residues. The CDR3 nucleotides read TGCGCCAGCAGCTTGGTTCCGCAGGGCCGGACTGAAGCTTTCTTT. This codes for CASSLVPQGRTEAFF.

Only a few counts were recorded for this clonotype. This sequence joins TRBV6-1 and TRBJ1-1; 9 bases are shared with TRBD1. CDR1 MNHNS and CDR2 SASEGT come from the germline V gene. The V and J ends lost 6 bases and 5 bases, in that order; junction bases with no gene match: 7. The CDR3 covers 14 residues. DNA for the CDR3: TGTGCCAGCAGAGGAACAGGGGGCGAAACTGAAGCTTTCTTT. Amino acids: CASRGTGGETEAFF.

The chain employs TRBV7-3 and TRBJ2-1; D is unclear. Germline loops: CDR1 SGHTA, CDR2 FQGTGA. The CDR3 length is 14 residues. V lost 3 bases and J 7 bases, leaving 13 bases between the germline ends. CDR3 in amino acids: CASSLLGVGNEQFF. The CDR3 region has the DNA TGTGCCAGCAGCTTGCTTGGCGTGGGGAATGAGCAGTTCTTC.

The J gene is TRBJ2-1, the V gene TRBV5-1; D might be TRBD1 (6 bases). Looked up from germline, CDR1 is SGHRS and CDR2 is YFSETQ. V lost 4 bases to trimming and J lost 12 bases, with 20 bases between them. The length of the CDR3 is 14 residues. The chain's CDR3 is CASSPDGGAGGQFF. CDR3 bases: TGCGCCAGCAGCCCGGATGGGGGCGCGGGTGGGCAGTTCTTC.

The V and J genes are TRBV11-3 and TRBJ1-1; 7 nucleotides match TRBD1. Germline V gene sequence: CDR1 SGHNT, CDR2 YENEEA. The CDR3 covers 14 residues. With V trimmed by 0 bases and J by 4 bases, 2 bases remained unmatched. The DNA of the CDR3 is TGTGCCAGCAGCTTAGATTCAGGGGGCACTGAAGCTTTCTTT. Its protein product is CASSLDSGGTEAFF. The full variable domain, with the rest looked up from reference TRBV11-3 and TRBJ1-1, is EAGVVQSPRYKIIEKKQPVAFWCNPISGHNTLYWYLQNLGQGPELLIRYENEEAVDDSQLPKDRFSAERLKGVDSTLKIQPAELGDSAVYLCASSLDSGGTEAFFGQGTRLTVV.

This sequence joins TRBV3-1 and TRBJ2-5; 9 nucleotides align to TRBD2. Trimming at V came to 6 bases and at J to 0 bases, leaving 5 bases not matched to a gene. Germline loops: CDR1 LGHDT, CDR2 YNNKEL (reference sequence). This CDR3 region has 15 residues. The CDR3 protein is CASSLAGANQETQYF. The CDR3, as DNA: TGTGCCAGCAGTTTAGCGGGAGCGAACCAAGAGACCCAGTACTTC.

V and J are TRBV6-1 and TRBJ2-5, with a tentative D call TRBD2 (7 bases). From germline, CDR1 is MNHNS and CDR2 SASEGT. This CDR3 spans 16 amino acids. V lost 5 bases and J lost 1, with 17 bases in between. The CDR3 DNA sequence: TGTGCCAGCAGTACGAGGGGGGGTTGGACCCAAGAGACCCAGTACTTC. It translates to CASSTRGGWTQETQYF.

This clonotype was counted only a few times. The chain links TRBV4-3 to TRBJ2-1; tentatively, D is TRBD2 (6 bases). The CDR3 consists of 15 residues. Between the trimmed V and J ends, which lost 1 base and 6 bases, there was a span of 13 bases. Per the germline V gene, CDR1 is LGHNA and CDR2 is YSLEER. CDR3 sequence: CASSQVGGVGNEQFF. DNA of the CDR3: TGCGCCAGCAGCCAAGTGGGCGGGGTTGGCAATGAGCAGTTCTTC.

A few counts support this clonotype. The rearrangement links TRBV12-3 or TRBV12-4 to TRBJ2-3; D gene ambiguous. CDR3 size: 14 residues. Trimming stripped 2 bases from V and 0 bases from J, with 6 bases between. This CDR3 is CASSLFGSTDTQYF. CDR3 nucleotides: TGTGCCAGCAGTTTATTCGGGAGCACAGATACGCAGTATTTT.

The chain combines TRBV10-3 with TRBJ1-2; D is unclear. Trimming took off 4 bases at V and 0 bases at J, with 9 bases between the two ends. This CDR3 is 14 amino acids long. Germline-derived CDR1 and CDR2 are ENHRY and SYGVKD. CDR3 sequence (DNA): TGTGCCATCAGTGTAAAGGCTGCTAACTATGGCTACACCTTC. Translated: CAISVKAANYGYTF.